This T cell receptor (beta chain) was captured by sequencing in a study of T cells in Graves' hyperthyroidism and ophthalmopathy. This CDR3 spans 16 amino acids. V lost 4 bases and J lost 4, with 18 bases in between. Germline CDR1 LNHDA, CDR2 SQIVND (reference sequence). Exclusion of a patient resulted from uncontrolled infection, other autoimmune disease, pregnancy or lactation. For the diagnoses, clinical symptoms, serum thyroxine and TRAb, thyroid ultrasound and orbital computed tomography were used. Overall study results and limits: Model-based prediction identified ophthalmopathy a median around 6.5 months prior to its onset. Blood samples included most of the expanded thyroid clonotypes exceeding 0.001.

About this clonotype: The antigen is unknown.

Authors of the study amplified TCR beta CDR3 regions from RNA transcripts. The TCR CDR3 was amplified in a first-round RT-PCR using the HTBI primer set. TCRdb reprocessed the multiplex PCR reads with MiXCR, giving one entry per CDR3 protein. The data hold about 600,000 distinct CDR3 sequences, with 12% to 15% observed a single time. The V call is TRBV19, the J call TRBJ2-3; a possible D gene is TRBD1 (7 bases). Sequencing was done on a sample of blood. The receptor was isolated from a woman between 18 and 29 years old with Graves' ophthalmopathy. The CDR3 is CASSTSTGRFADTQYF. CDR3 bases: TGTGCCAGTAGTACCTCGACAGGGAGGTTTGCAGATACGCAGTATTTT.